The following is a T cell receptor (beta chain) sequence with its context. The table came from immunoSEQ multiplex PCR; TCRdb's copy has only in-frame clones and leaves some out. Of about 59,000 clones in the sample, 93% are singletons; the top ten hold less than 0.45%. Germline V lookup: CDR1 MGHRA, CDR2 YSYEKL. V shed 0 bases and J 2 bases; nucleotides not matched to a gene: 4. The CDR3 is 16 residues long. This entry comes from a study of T cell changes during pregnancy in multiple sclerosis. V usage is TRBV4-1 and J usage is TRBJ2-7, with 10 bases lining up with TRBD2. The source of this sequence is a female donor with multiple sclerosis, enrolled in a pregnancy study. Sequenced material: CD4+ T cells from peripheral blood mononuclear cells, taken before pregnancy. For the CDR3, the DNA is TGCGCCAGCAGCCAAGATCCAGCGGGAGGGGCCTACGAGCAGTACTTC. It codes for CASSQDPAGGAYEQYF.